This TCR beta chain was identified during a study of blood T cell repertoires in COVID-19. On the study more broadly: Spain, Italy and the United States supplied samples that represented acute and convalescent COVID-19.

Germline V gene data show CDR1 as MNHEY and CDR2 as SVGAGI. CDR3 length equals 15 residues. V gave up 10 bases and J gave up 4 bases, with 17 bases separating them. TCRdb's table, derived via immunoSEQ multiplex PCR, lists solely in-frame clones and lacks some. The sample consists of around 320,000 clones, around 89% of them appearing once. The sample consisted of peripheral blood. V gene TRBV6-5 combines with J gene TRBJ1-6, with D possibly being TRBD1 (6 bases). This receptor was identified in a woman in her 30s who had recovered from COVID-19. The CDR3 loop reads CATDDRPIYNSPLHF. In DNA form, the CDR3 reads TGTGCCACAGACGACAGGCCCATTTATAATTCACCCCTCCACTTT.